The 2 T cell receptor beta chains below all came from one sample that was sequenced in a study of breast tumors, draining lymph nodes, adjacent tissues. The lymph nodes were axillary draining lymph nodes from breast cancer patients. MiXCR, run by TCRdb on the multiplex PCR reads, gives a single entry per CDR3 protein. Among over 150,000 distinct CDR3 sequences listed, roughly 31% were seen once. The sample comprised axillary lymph node tissue. The receptors here all came from a female donor with breast cancer. Some clones in this sample may be carry-over from other donors' samples.

This clonotype was seen at least ten times. CDR3 nucleotides: TGTGCCAGCAGCTTGGAGGTGCGGAACTATGGCTACACCTTC. This gives the protein CASSLEVRNYGYTF. The chain combines TRBV5-8 with TRBJ1-2; D is uncertain. CDR1 and CDR2 (germline): SGHTS, YDEGEE. Trimming removed 0 bases at V and 2 bases at J, with 8 bases between. The CDR3 runs to 14 residues.

This clonotype appeared many times. The chain couples TRBV11-2 to TRBJ2-7, with 9 bases fitting TRBD1. Germline-derived CDR1 and CDR2 are SGHAT and FQNNGV. V dropped 1 base and J dropped 2; count of bases not matched to a gene: 9. This CDR3 is 17 amino acids long. This chain's CDR3 is CASSLGPGTGKTYEQYF. CDR3 DNA sequence: TGTGCCAGCAGCTTAGGCCCGGGGACAGGGAAGACCTACGAGCAGTACTTC.